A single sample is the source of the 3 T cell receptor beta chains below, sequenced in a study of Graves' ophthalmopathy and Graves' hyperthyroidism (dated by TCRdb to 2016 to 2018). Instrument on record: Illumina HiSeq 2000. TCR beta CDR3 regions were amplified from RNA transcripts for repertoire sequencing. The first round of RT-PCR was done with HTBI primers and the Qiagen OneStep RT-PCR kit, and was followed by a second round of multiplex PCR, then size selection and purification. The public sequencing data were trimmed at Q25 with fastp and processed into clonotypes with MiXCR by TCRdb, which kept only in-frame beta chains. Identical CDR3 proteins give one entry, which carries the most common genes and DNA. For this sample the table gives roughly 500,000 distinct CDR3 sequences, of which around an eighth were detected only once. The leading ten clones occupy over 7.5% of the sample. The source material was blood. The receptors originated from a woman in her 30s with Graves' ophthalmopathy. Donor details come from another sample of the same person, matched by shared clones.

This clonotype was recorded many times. The CDR3 is CASSPRTGRNGDEQYF. CDR3 sequence (DNA): TGTGCCAGCAGTCCCCGGACAGGCCGGAATGGGGACGAGCAGTACTTC. The chain links TRBV28 to TRBJ2-7; TRBD1 matches 7 bases. The CDR3 sequence is 16 residues long. CDR1 is MDHEN and CDR2 is SYDVKM in the germline V gene. Germline trimming cut 5 bases from V and 5 bases from J; bases unmatched to any gene: 15.

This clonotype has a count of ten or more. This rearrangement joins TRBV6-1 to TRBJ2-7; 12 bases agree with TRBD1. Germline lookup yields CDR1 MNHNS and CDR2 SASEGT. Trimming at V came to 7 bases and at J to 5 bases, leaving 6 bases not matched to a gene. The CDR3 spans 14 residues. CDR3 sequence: CASNSGQGADEQYF. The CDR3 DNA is TGTGCCAGCAACTCGGGACAGGGGGCGGACGAGCAGTACTTC.

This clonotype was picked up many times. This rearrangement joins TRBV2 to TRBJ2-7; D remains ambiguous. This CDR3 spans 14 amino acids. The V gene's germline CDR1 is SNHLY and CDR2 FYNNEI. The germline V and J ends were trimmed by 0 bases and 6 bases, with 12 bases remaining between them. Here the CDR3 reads CASSEARPPSEQYF. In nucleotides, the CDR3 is TGTGCCAGCAGTGAAGCGCGGCCCCCCTCCGAGCAGTACTTC.